These 12 T cell receptor beta chains came from one sample sequenced in a study of OX40 agonist ivuxolimab in advanced cancers. The data were produced by immunoSEQ multiplex PCR, yet TCRdb's version contains in-frame clones alone and is incomplete. The sample yields some 82,000 clones, about 91% seen once. Source: CD4+ or CD8+ T cells sorted from blood, taken in a trial of the OX40 agonist ivuxolimab. The receptors were sampled from an adult with an advanced solid tumor such as melanoma, head and neck, liver or kidney cancer.

V gene TRBV28 combines with J gene TRBJ2-5, with 10 bases lining up with TRBD1. Germline lookup yields CDR1 MDHEN and CDR2 SYDVKM. CDR3 length: 16 residues. Trimming took 4 bases from V and 3 from J; bases not matched to a gene: 8. The CDR3 DNA reads TGTGCCAGCAGTTCCTCCGGGGGGACAGGGGAAGAGACCCAGTACTTC. Translation: CASSSSGGTGEETQYF. Using reference TRBV28 and TRBJ2-5 for the parts outside the CDR3, the full variable domain is DVKVTQSSRYLVKRTGEKVFLECVQDMDHENMFWYRQDPGLGLRLIYFSYDVKMKEKGDIPEGYSVSREKKERFSLILESASTNQTSMYLCASSSSGGTGEETQYFGPGTRLLVL.

This clone occurred once. The V and J genes are TRBV7-8 and TRBJ1-3; D is possibly TRBD1 (5 bases). This CDR3 contains 15 residues. Trimming took 5 bases from V and 4 from J, leaving 15 bases between them. Germline values: CDR1 SGHVS, CDR2 FQNEAQ. CDR3 region: CASSLGGAAGNTIYF. For the CDR3, the DNA is TGTGCCAGCAGCCTAGGTGGGGCAGCAGGAAACACCATATATTTT.

J is TRBJ2-7 and V is TRBV14; D uncertain. From germline, CDR1 is SGHDN and CDR2 FVKESK. V was pared by 4 bases and J by 7 bases, with 20 bases between. The CDR3 totals 15 residues. The CDR3 is CASSRVSHGILEQYF. The DNA of the CDR3 is TGTGCCAGCAGCCGAGTCTCTCATGGGATTTTGGAGCAGTACTTC.

The chain couples TRBV5-1 to TRBJ2-7; D uncertain. The V gene's germline CDR1 is SGHRS and CDR2 YFSETQ. The CDR3 is 13 residues long. With 4 bases removed from V and 3 bases from J, the gap between germline ends came to 11 bases. The CDR3, as DNA: TGCGCCAGCAGCCCCATGATAAGCTACGAGCAGTACTTC. Amino acid sequence: CASSPMISYEQYF.

The chain is built from TRBV5-1 and TRBJ2-7; 8 positions match TRBD2. V dropped 0 bases and J dropped 2; count of bases not matched to a gene: 4. Germline V gene data show CDR1 as SGHRS and CDR2 as YFSETQ. The CDR3 contains 15 residues. CDR3 loop: CASSLAGGDPYEQYF. The CDR3 bases are TGCGCCAGCAGCTTGGCCGGGGGGGACCCCTACGAGCAGTACTTC.

V and J are TRBV9 and TRBJ1-2; D uncertain. V lost 0 bases to trimming and J lost 7 bases, with 7 bases between them. Per germline, CDR1 SGDLS and CDR2 YYNGEE. This CDR3 is built from 12 residues. In nucleotides, the CDR3 is TGTGCCAGCAGCGTAGACTCCTTTGGCTACACCTTC. It is translated as CASSVDSFGYTF.

This sequence joins TRBV6-6 and TRBJ1-1; D gene uncertain. V shed 6 bases and J shed 6 bases, with 14 bases lying between them. This CDR3 spans 13 amino acids. Germline V gene data show CDR1 as MNHNY and CDR2 as SVGAGI (reference sequence). As DNA, the CDR3 is TGTGCCAGCAGCCTTAGTATTACGCCTGAAGCTTTCTTT. It codes for CASSLSITPEAFF.

This sequence joins TRBV5-4 and TRBJ2-7; 10 positions match TRBD2. CDR1 is SGHNT and CDR2 is YYREEE in the germline V gene (reference sequence). This CDR3 comprises 15 residues. Germline trimming cut 4 bases from V and 3 bases from J; bases unmatched to any gene: 7. The CDR3 bases are TGTGCCAGCAGCCCCACTAGCGGGGCAAGCTACGAGCAGTACTTC. Protein sequence: CASSPTSGASYEQYF.

J is TRBJ2-7 and V is TRBV28; 7 bases fit TRBD1. Germline V gene data show CDR1 as MDHEN and CDR2 as SYDVKM. With 5 bases clipped from V and 2 bases from J, the junction kept 6 bases outside the gene matches. The CDR3 is made up of 14 amino acids. CDR3 protein: CASSPGQAAYEQYF. The CDR3 coding sequence is TGTGCCAGCAGTCCCGGACAGGCCGCCTACGAGCAGTACTTC.

The V and J genes are TRBV11-3 and TRBJ2-5; D is unclear. The germline V and J ends were trimmed by 2 bases and 2 bases, with 6 bases remaining between them. CDR3 size: 13 residues. The germline gives CDR1 SGHNT, CDR2 YENEEA. CDR3 DNA: TGTGCCAGCAGCTTAACGGCGCAAGAGACCCAGTACTTC. Translating gives CASSLTAQETQYF.

V usage is TRBV21-1 and J usage is TRBJ2-7; the table calls TRBD2, which could not be checked here. TRBV21-1 is tagged as a pseudogene. The CDR3 is made up of 14 amino acids. The CDR3 here is CASNTDTGEKEQYF. The CDR3 DNA is TGTGCCAGCAACACGGACACGGGGGAAAAGGAGCAGTACTTC.

This clone was picked up one time. The rearrangement links TRBV5-5 to TRBJ1-2; possibly TRBD1 for D (5 bases). Germline CDR1 SGHKS, CDR2 YYEKEE (reference sequence). Trimming took off 0 bases at V and 1 base at J, with 13 bases between the two ends. The CDR3 loop spans 16 amino acids. Here the CDR3 reads CASSLGGAMYNYGYTF. DNA for the CDR3: TGTGCCAGCAGCTTGGGGGGCGCGATGTATAACTATGGCTACACCTTC.